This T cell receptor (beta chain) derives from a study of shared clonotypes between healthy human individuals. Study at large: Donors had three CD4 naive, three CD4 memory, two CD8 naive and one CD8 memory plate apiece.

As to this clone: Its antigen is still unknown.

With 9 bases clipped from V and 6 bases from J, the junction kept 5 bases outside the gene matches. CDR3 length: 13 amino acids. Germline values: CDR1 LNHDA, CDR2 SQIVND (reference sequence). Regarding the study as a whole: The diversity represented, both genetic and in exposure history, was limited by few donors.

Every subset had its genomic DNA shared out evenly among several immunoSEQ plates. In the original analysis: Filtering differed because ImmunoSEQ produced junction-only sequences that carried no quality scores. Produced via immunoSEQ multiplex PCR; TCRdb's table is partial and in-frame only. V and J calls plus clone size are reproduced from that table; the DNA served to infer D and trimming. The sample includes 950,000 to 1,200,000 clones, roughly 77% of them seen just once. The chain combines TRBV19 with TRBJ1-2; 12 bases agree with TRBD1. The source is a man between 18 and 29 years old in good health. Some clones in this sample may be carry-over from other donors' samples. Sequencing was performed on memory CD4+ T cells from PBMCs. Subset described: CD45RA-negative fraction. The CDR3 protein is CASWGTGGNGYTF. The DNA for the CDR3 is TGTGCCAGCTGGGGGACAGGGGGCAATGGCTACACCTTC.